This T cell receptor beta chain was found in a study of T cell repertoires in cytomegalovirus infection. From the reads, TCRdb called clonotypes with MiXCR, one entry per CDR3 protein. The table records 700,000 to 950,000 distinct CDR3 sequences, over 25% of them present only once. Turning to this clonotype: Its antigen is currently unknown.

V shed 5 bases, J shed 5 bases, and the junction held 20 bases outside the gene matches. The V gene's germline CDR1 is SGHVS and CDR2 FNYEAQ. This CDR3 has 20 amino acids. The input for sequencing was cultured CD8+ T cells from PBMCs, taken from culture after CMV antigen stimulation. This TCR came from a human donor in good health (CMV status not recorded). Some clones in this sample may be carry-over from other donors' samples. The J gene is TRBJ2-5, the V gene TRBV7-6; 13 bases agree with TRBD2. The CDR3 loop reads CASSIEPGLAGSAGGETQYF. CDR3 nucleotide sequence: TGTGCCAGCAGCATCGAACCGGGACTAGCGGGGTCCGCCGGGGGTGAGACCCAGTACTTC.